This T cell receptor beta chain was sequenced during a study of OX40 agonist ivuxolimab in advanced cancers. Study in general: In this trial design, patients received ivuxolimab intravenously at 0.01 to 10 mg/kg every 2 weeks. Prior checkpoint blockade (anti-PD-1, anti-PD-L1 or anti-CTLA-4) was permitted; approximately 44% had it. Study-wide results and limits: Expanded clones belonging to CD8+ T cells outnumbered, on average, those of CD4+. Some nonresponders also had low normalized T-cell clonal expansion.

The table came from immunoSEQ multiplex PCR; TCRdb's copy has only in-frame clones and leaves some out. The table lists some 66,000 clones, around 86% of them singletons. The CDR3 length is 15 residues. Germline CDR1 is ENHRY and CDR2 is SYGVKD. The junction had 10 bases not matched to a gene; V was cut back by 6 bases and J by 5 bases. A word on this clone: Antigen unknown.

The V call is TRBV10-3, the J call TRBJ2-3; TRBD2 matches at 8 bases. This sample comprised CD4+ or CD8+ T cells sorted from blood, obtained in a trial of the OX40 agonist ivuxolimab. This clonotype originated in an adult with an advanced solid tumor such as melanoma, head and neck, liver or kidney cancer. DNA of the CDR3: TGTGCCATCAGCGGTACGGGAGGGCTGGGAGATACGCAGTATTTT. This encodes CAISGTGGLGDTQYF.